This entry is about one TCR beta chain. The data are from a study of identifying expanded T cells in peripheral blood. Assay: immunoSEQ multiplex PCR; the TCRdb copy retains only in-frame clones and omits some. The data show about 90,000 clones, 88% seen once. Input material: blood. This TCR derives from a person between 18 and 69 years old in good health.

The CDR3: CASSLVDGFEAFF. CDR3 DNA sequence: TGCGCCAGCAGCTTGGTCGACGGATTTGAAGCTTTCTTT. The chain employs TRBV5-1 and TRBJ1-1; D gene ambiguous. The CDR3 runs 13 residues. Germline assignment: CDR1 SGHRS and CDR2 YFSETQ. With 0 bases removed from V and 7 bases from J, the gap between germline ends came to 10 bases.